This T cell receptor beta chain was recorded in a study of cytomegalovirus exposure and HLA in healthy donors. The PCR contained 60 Vbeta and 13 Jbeta primers. TCRdb's copy holds only in-frame clones and misses some; the assay was immunoSEQ multiplex PCR. The sample's table shows more than 50,000 clones. The CDR3 has 15 residues. The germline gives CDR1 SGHAT, CDR2 FQNNGV. Trimming cost V 5 bases and J 3 bases; bases outside gene matches: 6. The specimen was PBMCs. The rearrangement links TRBV11-2 to TRBJ2-1; 8 bases map to TRBD1. The TCR originated in a man aged 45-65 years in good health and CMV-seropositive. CDR3: CASSPGTGVYNEQFF. The DNA for the CDR3 is TGTGCCAGCAGCCCTGGGACAGGTGTCTACAATGAGCAGTTCTTC.